This entry concerns a single T cell receptor (beta chain). Its matching antigen is unknown. This entry comes from a study of OX40 agonist ivuxolimab in advanced cancers. Study information: Eligibility admitted prior anti-PD-1, anti-PD-L1 or anti-CTLA-4 therapy; about 40% had some. A partial response was reached by three patients: one with hepatocellular carcinoma and two with cutaneous melanoma.

Findings of the study overall: Some patients who did not respond also had low normalized T-cell clonal expansion. On average, a greater number of expanded clones characterised CD8+ T cells relative to CD4+.

The table came from immunoSEQ multiplex PCR; TCRdb's copy has only in-frame clones and leaves some out. The sample holds tens of thousands of clones, around nine tenths seen once. The V end lost 3 bases, the J end lost 3 bases, and 14 bases lay between the germline ends. CDR3 length: 15 amino acids. CDR1 LNHNV and CDR2 YYDKDF come from the germline V gene (reference sequence). The sample here was CD4+ or CD8+ T cells sorted from blood, taken in a trial of the OX40 agonist ivuxolimab. The chain is built from TRBV15 and TRBJ1-1; D might be TRBD1 (6 bases). The receptor was derived from an adult with an advanced solid tumor such as melanoma, head and neck, liver or kidney cancer. In DNA, the CDR3 is TGTGCCACCAGCAGTGAGAAAGGGGGGGACACTGAAGCTTTCTTT. Translation: CATSSEKGGDTEAFF.